The sequence of this TCR beta chain was determined in a study of OX40 agonist ivuxolimab in advanced cancers. General study findings and limits: Clonal expansion among partial responders at 0.1-3.0 mg/kg ranked near the lowest.

The assay was immunoSEQ multiplex PCR, and TCRdb's table has in-frame clones only and misses some. The sample holds roughly 67,000 clones, 70% to 90% seen once. This CDR3 has 11 amino acids. Germline V CDR1 and CDR2: MNHNS, SASEGT. V lost 5 bases, J lost 5 bases, and 6 bases lay in between. A remark on this clone: Its antigen is undetermined.

The specimen comprised CD4+ or CD8+ T cells sorted from blood, sampled in a trial of the OX40 agonist ivuxolimab. This TCR was sampled from an adult with an advanced solid tumor such as melanoma, head and neck, liver or kidney cancer. The chain recombines TRBV6-1 with TRBJ1-1; D not resolved. The CDR3 spells CASSYETEAFF. CDR3 bases: TGTGCCAGCAGTTACGAGACTGAAGCTTTCTTT.